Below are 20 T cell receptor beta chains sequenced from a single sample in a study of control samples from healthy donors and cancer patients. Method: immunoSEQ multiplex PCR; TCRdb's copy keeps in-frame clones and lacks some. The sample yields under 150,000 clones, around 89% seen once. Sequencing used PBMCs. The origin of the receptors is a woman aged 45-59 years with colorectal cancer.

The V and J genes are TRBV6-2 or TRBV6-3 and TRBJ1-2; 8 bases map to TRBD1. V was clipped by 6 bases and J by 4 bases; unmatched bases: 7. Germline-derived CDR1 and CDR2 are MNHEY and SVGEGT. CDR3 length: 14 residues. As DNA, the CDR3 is TGTGCCAGCAGCCCGGGGACAGGTCTCTATGGCTACACCTTC. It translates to CASSPGTGLYGYTF.

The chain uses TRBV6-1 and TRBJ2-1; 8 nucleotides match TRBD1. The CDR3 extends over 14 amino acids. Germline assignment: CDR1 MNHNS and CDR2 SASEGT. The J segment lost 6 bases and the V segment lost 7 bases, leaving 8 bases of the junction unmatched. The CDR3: CASTPGQEGNEQFF. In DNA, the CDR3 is TGTGCCAGCACTCCGGGACAGGAAGGCAATGAGCAGTTCTTC.

The CDR3 here is CASSSVAGNDNEQFF. The CDR3 nucleotides are TGCGCCAGCAGCTCGGTAGCGGGAAACGACAATGAGCAGTTCTTC. The V call is TRBV5-1, the J call TRBJ2-1, with 8 bases matching TRBD2. Germline CDR1 SGHRS, CDR2 YFSETQ. The trim removed 3 bases at V and 5 bases at J, leaving 7 bases unmatched. The CDR3 length is 15 residues.

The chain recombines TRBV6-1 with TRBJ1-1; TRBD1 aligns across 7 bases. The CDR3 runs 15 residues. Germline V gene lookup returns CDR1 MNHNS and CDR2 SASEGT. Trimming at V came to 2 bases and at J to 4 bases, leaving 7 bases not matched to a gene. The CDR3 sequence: CASSERSGGITEAFF. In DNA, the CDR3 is TGTGCCAGCAGTGAACGGTCAGGGGGGATCACTGAAGCTTTCTTT.

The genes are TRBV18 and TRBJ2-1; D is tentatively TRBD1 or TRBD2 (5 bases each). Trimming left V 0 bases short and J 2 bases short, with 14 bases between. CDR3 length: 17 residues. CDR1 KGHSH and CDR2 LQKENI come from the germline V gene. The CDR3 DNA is TGTGCCAGCTCACCACCCACCGGGGCCGGGGCCTACAATGAGCAGTTCTTC. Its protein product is CASSPPTGAGAYNEQFF.

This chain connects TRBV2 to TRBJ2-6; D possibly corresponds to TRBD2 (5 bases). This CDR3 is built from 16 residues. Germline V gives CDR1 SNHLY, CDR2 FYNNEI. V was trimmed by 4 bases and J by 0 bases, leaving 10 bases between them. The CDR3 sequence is CASSVVAGSGANVLTF. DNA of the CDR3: TGTGCCAGCAGTGTGGTTGCGGGCTCTGGGGCCAACGTCCTGACTTTC. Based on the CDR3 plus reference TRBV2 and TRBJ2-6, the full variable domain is EPEVTQTPSHQVTQMGQEVILRCVPISNHLYFYWYRQILGQKVEFLVSFYNNEISEKSEIFDDQFSVERPDGSNFTLKIRSTKLEDSAMYFCASSVVAGSGANVLTFGAGSRLTVL.

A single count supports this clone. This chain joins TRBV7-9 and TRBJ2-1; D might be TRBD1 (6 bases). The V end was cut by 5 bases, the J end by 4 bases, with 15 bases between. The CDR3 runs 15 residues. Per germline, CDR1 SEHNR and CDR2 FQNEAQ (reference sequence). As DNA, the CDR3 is TGTGCCAGCAGCATAACAGGGCCGAAGTACAATGAGCAGTTCTTC. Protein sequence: CASSITGPKYNEQFF.

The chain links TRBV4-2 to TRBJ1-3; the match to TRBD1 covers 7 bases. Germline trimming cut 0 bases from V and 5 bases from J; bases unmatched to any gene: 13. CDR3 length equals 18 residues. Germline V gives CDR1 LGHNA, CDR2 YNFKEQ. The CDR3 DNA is TGTGCCAGCAGCCAAGAATTGGGCGGAGCAGGGGGTCGAAACACCATATATTTT. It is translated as CASSQELGGAGGRNTIYF.

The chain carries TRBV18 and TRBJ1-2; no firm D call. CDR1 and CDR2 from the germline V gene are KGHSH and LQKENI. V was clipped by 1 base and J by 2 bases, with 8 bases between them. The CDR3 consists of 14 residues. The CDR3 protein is CASSPQNINYGYTF. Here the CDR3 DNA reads TGTGCCAGCTCACCACAAAACATAAACTATGGCTACACCTTC.

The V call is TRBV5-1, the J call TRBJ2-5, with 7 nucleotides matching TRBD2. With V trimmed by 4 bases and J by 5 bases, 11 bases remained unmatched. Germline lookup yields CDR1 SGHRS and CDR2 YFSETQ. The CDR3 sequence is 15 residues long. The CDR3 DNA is TGCGCCAGCAGCCCGGGGACTATATTGTGGGAGACCCAGTACTTC. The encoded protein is CASSPGTILWETQYF.

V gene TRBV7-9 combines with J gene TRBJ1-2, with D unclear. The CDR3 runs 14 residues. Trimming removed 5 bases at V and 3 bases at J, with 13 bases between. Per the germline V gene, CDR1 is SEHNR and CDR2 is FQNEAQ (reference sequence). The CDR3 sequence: CASSRRRQDYGYTF. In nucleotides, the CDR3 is TGTGCCAGCAGCCGCCGGAGGCAGGACTATGGCTACACCTTC. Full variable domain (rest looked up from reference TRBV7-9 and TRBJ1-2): DTGVSQNPRHKITKRGQNVTFRCDPISEHNRLYWYRQTLGQGPEFLTYFQNEAQLEKSRLLSDRFSAERPKGSFSTLEIQRTEQGDSAMYLCASSRRRQDYGYTFGSGTRLTVV.

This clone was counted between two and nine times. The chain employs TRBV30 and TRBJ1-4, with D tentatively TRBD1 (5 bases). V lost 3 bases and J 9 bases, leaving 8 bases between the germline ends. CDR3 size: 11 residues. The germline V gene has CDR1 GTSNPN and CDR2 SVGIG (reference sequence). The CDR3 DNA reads TGTGCCTGGAGCACGGGACAAAAACTGTTTTTT. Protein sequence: CAWSTGQKLFF.

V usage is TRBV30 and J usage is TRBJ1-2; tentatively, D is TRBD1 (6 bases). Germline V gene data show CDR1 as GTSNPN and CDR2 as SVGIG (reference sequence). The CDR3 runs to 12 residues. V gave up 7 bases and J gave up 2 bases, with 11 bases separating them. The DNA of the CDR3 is TGTGCCTTTGGACAGACCAACTATGGCTACACCTTC. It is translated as CAFGQTNYGYTF. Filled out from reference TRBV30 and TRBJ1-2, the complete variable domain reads SQTIHQWPATLVQPVGSPLSLECTVEGTSNPNLYWYRQAAGRGLQLLFYSVGIGQISSEVPQNLSASRPQDRQFILSSKKLLLSDSGFYLCAFGQTNYGYTFGSGTRLTVV.

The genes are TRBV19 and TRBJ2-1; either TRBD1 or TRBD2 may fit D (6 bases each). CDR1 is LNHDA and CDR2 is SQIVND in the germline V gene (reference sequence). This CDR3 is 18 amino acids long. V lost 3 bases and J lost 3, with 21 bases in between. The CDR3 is CASSILLRGPTGYNEQFF. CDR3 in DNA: TGTGCCAGTAGTATTCTGCTTCGGGGGCCCACCGGCTACAATGAGCAGTTCTTC.

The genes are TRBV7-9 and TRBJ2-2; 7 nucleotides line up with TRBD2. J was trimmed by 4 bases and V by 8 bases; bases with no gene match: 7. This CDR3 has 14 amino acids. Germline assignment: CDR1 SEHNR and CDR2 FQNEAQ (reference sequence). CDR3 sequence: CASVLGRATGELFF. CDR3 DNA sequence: TGTGCCAGCGTCCTGGGGAGGGCCACCGGGGAGCTGTTTTTT.

The CDR3 region is CASSQSATTNEKLFF. The CDR3 nucleotides are TGCGCCAGCAGCCAGTCGGCAACAACTAATGAAAAACTGTTTTTT. The J gene is TRBJ1-4, the V gene TRBV4-1; no definite D call. The CDR3 is made up of 15 amino acids. The V gene lost 3 bases and the J gene lost 0 bases, with 8 bases spanning the gap. Germline V gene data show CDR1 as MGHRA and CDR2 as YSYEKL.

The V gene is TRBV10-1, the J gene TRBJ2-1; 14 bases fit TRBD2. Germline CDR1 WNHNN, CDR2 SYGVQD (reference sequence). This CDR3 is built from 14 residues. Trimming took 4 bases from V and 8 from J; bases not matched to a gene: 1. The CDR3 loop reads CASSGGLAGDEQFF. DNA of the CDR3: TGCGCCAGCAGTGGGGGACTAGCGGGAGATGAGCAGTTCTTC.

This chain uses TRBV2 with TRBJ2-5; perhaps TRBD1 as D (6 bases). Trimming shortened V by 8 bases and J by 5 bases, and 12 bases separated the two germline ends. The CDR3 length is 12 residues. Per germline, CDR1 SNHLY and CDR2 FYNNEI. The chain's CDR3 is CASYRVYETQYF. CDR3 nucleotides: TGTGCCAGCTACAGGGTCTACGAGACCCAGTACTTC.

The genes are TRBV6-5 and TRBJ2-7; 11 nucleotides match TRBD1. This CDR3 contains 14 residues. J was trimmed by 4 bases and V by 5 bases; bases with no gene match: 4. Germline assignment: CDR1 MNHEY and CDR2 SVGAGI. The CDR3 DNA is TGTGCCAGCAGTCCGGACAGGGGGCGGTACGAGCAGTACTTC. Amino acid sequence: CASSPDRGRYEQYF.

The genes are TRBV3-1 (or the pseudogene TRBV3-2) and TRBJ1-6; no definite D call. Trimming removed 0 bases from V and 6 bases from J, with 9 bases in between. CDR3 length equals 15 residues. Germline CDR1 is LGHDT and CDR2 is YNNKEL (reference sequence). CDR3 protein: CASSQEDRPNSPLHF. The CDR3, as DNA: TGTGCCAGCAGCCAAGAGGACCGGCCTAATTCACCCCTCCACTTT.